This T cell receptor beta chain is from a study of cytotoxic CD8 clonotypes in ibrutinib-treated CLL. Study context: Response was recorded as partial in some 25 patients and complete in 2; at median approximately 65 months, about 14 remained remitted and some 12 had progressed. Once patients had received a median 12 months of treatment, range 6 to 36, response samples were obtained. There were, on average, 255,043 productive templates and 94,082 productive rearrangements per sample. Findings and limits, study-wide: Public clonotypes proved infrequent, and on treatment they shrank or remained steady.

With regard to this clone: Its antigen is unidentified.

Clones were read by immunoSEQ multiplex PCR, and TCRdb kept only the in-frame ones, dropping some. The profile shows approximately 210,000 clones, over 60% of them singletons. V gave up 5 bases and J gave up 6 bases, with 23 bases separating them. Germline CDR1 reads SGHVS; CDR2 reads FNYEAQ. This CDR3 comprises 16 residues. This TCR was sampled from a human donor with chronic lymphocytic leukemia. V is TRBV7-6 and J is TRBJ2-7, with D perhaps matching TRBD1 (6 bases). The starting material was PBMCs, obtained after 24 months of ibrutinib treatment. The chain's CDR3 is CASSPGKGDIKLEQYF. The CDR3 bases are TGTGCCAGCAGCCCAGGGAAGGGGGACATAAAACTCGAGCAGTACTTC.